Listed here are 20 T cell receptor beta chains from one sample, sequenced in a study of cytomegalovirus exposure and HLA in healthy donors. Use of 60 Vbeta and 13 Jbeta primers characterized the PCR. TCRdb keeps only in-frame clones here, not all; method: immunoSEQ multiplex PCR. The sample table includes around 40,000 clones. Sequenced material: PBMCs. All receptors derive from a man under 40 in good health and CMV-seronegative.

The chain recombines TRBV5-1 with TRBJ1-6, with D tentatively TRBD1 (5 bases). Between the trimmed V and J ends, which lost 0 bases and 9 bases, there was a span of 13 bases. CDR1 and CDR2 (germline): SGHRS, YFSETQ. This CDR3 spans 15 amino acids. The CDR3 DNA is TGCGCCAGCAGCTTGGGGGACTCCGAGAGTTCACCCCTCCACTTT. It specifies CASSLGDSESSPLHF.

The chain links TRBV4-3 to TRBJ2-3, with 7 bases fitting TRBD2. The V and J ends lost 4 bases and 1 base, in that order; junction bases with no gene match: 5. The CDR3 consists of 15 residues. The germline V gene has CDR1 LGHNA and CDR2 YSLEER. In DNA form, the CDR3 reads TGCGCCAGCAGCCCGACGCTAGCGGGCACAGATACGCAGTATTTT. Amino acids: CASSPTLAGTDTQYF.

The chain recombines TRBV7-7 with TRBJ2-5; 8 bases match TRBD1. This CDR3 has 14 residues. CDR1 is SSHAT, CDR2 FNYEAQ, per germline (reference sequence). V dropped 1 base and J dropped 4; count of bases not matched to a gene: 2. CDR3 protein: CASSLGTGLETQYF. CDR3 coding DNA: TGTGCCAGCAGCTTAGGGACAGGGCTAGAGACCCAGTACTTC.

V is TRBV6-1 and J is TRBJ2-7, with a possible D match to TRBD1 (7 bases). The length of the CDR3 is 13 residues. In germline, CDR1 is MNHNS, CDR2 SASEGT. The V end lost 6 bases, the J end lost 1 base, and 10 bases lay between the germline ends. Written as DNA, the CDR3 is TGTGCCAGCAGGACAGGGAGGTCCTACGAGCAGTACTTC. Protein: CASRTGRSYEQYF.

The CDR3 protein is CASSLRQGAASPLHF. For the CDR3, the DNA is TGTGCCAGCAGTTTAAGGCAGGGGGCAGCTTCACCCCTCCACTTT. This rearrangement joins TRBV28 to TRBJ1-6; 8 bases fit TRBD1. Losses at the gene ends were 2 bases for V and 9 bases for J; bases not matched to a gene: 6. The length of the CDR3 is 15 residues. In germline, CDR1 is MDHEN, CDR2 SYDVKM. Using reference TRBV28 and TRBJ1-6 for the parts outside the CDR3, the full variable domain is DVKVTQSSRYLVKRTGEKVFLECVQDMDHENMFWYRQDPGLGLRLIYFSYDVKMKEKGDIPEGYSVSREKKERFSLILESASTNQTSMYLCASSLRQGAASPLHFGNGTRLTVT.

CDR3 bases: TGTGCCAGCAGCCAAGCGCCAGGGGGCCTCAGGGCAGATACGCAGTATTTT. Translation: CASSQAPGGLRADTQYF. The chain recombines TRBV4-2 with TRBJ2-3; TRBD1 matches 8 bases. Germline loops: CDR1 LGHNA, CDR2 YNFKEQ. V dropped 1 base and J dropped 4; count of bases not matched to a gene: 10. The CDR3 length is 17 residues.

The rearrangement joins TRBV29-1 to TRBJ1-5; no reliable D call. The CDR3 totals 13 residues. Germline V lookup: CDR1 SQVTM, CDR2 ANQGSEA. Between the trimmed V and J ends, which lost 6 bases and 7 bases, there was a span of 16 bases. The CDR3 DNA reads as TGCAGCGTCGCAGGTTCGCCGGTCCAGCCCCAGCATTTT. Its protein product is CSVAGSPVQPQHF.

The chain uses TRBV7-2 and TRBJ2-7; TRBD2 aligns across 9 bases. CDR3 size: 13 residues. The trim removed 5 bases at V and 9 bases at J, leaving 8 bases unmatched. The germline V gene encodes CDR1 SGHTA and CDR2 FQGNSA. The CDR3: CASSGGLAGRQYF. CDR3 sequence (DNA): TGTGCCAGCAGCGGTGGGCTAGCGGGAAGGCAGTACTTC.

This chain links TRBV5-4 with TRBJ1-6; 8 bases match TRBD1. The V and J ends lost 4 bases and 5 bases, in that order; junction bases with no gene match: 8. There are 16 residues in the CDR3. CDR1 is SGHNT and CDR2 is YYREEE in the germline V gene (reference sequence). The CDR3 sequence: CASSPDRGLDNSPLHF. The CDR3 DNA follows: TGTGCCAGCAGCCCCGACAGGGGTCTAGATAATTCACCCCTCCACTTT.

The chain combines TRBV11-1 with TRBJ2-1; tentative D call: TRBD2 (6 bases). Germline lookup yields CDR1 SGHAT and CDR2 FQDESV (reference sequence). Between the trimmed V and J ends, which lost 3 bases and 5 bases, there was a span of 14 bases. CDR3 length: 15 residues. The CDR3 here is CASSFSGGYDNEQFF. The CDR3 bases are TGTGCCAGCAGCTTTAGCGGAGGGTATGACAATGAGCAGTTCTTC.

The chain uses TRBV4-1 and TRBJ2-6; TRBD1 matches at 7 bases. This CDR3 has 15 residues. The ends lost 5 bases at V and 2 bases at J; junction bases unmatched: 3. In germline, CDR1 is MGHRA, CDR2 YSYEKL. CDR3 sequence reads: CASSIQGAGANVLTF. Here the CDR3 DNA reads TGCGCCAGCAGCATCCAGGGGGCTGGGGCCAACGTCCTGACTTTC.

The chain combines TRBV4-3 with TRBJ2-7, with D possibly TRBD1 on 6 matching bases. Germline V gene sequence: CDR1 LGHNA, CDR2 YSLEER. Between the trimmed V and J ends, which lost 0 bases and 3 bases, there was a span of 9 bases. The CDR3 has 14 amino acids. The CDR3 loop reads CASSQEGRGYEQYF. CDR3 DNA sequence: TGCGCCAGCAGCCAAGAGGGCAGGGGCTACGAGCAGTACTTC.

J is TRBJ2-2 and V is TRBV5-1, with D unresolved. The CDR3 loop spans 13 amino acids. Germline CDR1 and CDR2: SGHRS and YFSETQ. Trimming removed 4 bases at V and 6 bases at J, with 10 bases between. As DNA, the CDR3 is TGCGCCAGCAGCGCACAGAATCCCGGGGAGCTGTTTTTT. It codes for CASSAQNPGELFF.

This sequence joins TRBV4-3 and TRBJ1-1; D might be TRBD1 (6 bases). The germline V gene encodes CDR1 LGHNA and CDR2 YSLEER. This CDR3 has 16 residues. Trimming cost V 0 bases and J 0 bases, with 11 bases left between them. The CDR3 coding sequence is TGCGCCAGCAGCCAAGACGTCAGGACAGTGAACACTGAAGCTTTCTTT. It specifies CASSQDVRTVNTEAFF.

Here the CDR3 reads CASSFAGGPTDTQYF. Here the CDR3 DNA reads TGTGCCAGCAGTTTCGCGGGAGGGCCGACAGATACGCAGTATTTT. V usage is TRBV6-5 and J usage is TRBJ2-3, with TRBD2 identical over 9 bases. CDR1 is MNHEY, CDR2 SVGAGI, per germline. V lost 4 bases to trimming and J lost 3 bases; unmatched junction nucleotides: 5. This CDR3 spans 15 amino acids.

V usage is TRBV5-1 and J usage is TRBJ2-6, with a possible D match to TRBD1 (6 bases). The CDR3 has 16 amino acids. V lost 0 bases, J lost 0 bases, and 7 bases lay in between. The germline gives CDR1 SGHRS, CDR2 YFSETQ. CDR3 sequence reads: CASSLGGGSGANVLTF. The CDR3 nucleotides are TGCGCCAGCAGCTTGGGAGGGGGCTCTGGGGCCAACGTCCTGACTTTC.

The V and J genes are TRBV4-1 and TRBJ2-4, with 15 bases that match TRBD2. There are 18 residues in the CDR3. Germline-derived CDR1 and CDR2 are MGHRA and YSYEKL. The junction had 4 bases not matched to a gene; V was cut back by 4 bases and J by 0 bases. CDR3 bases: TGCGCCAGCAGCCCGGGACTAGCGGGAGGCCGAGCCAAAAACATTCAGTACTTC. Residues: CASSPGLAGGRAKNIQYF.

This chain uses TRBV5-1 with TRBJ2-5; 7 nucleotides match TRBD2. J lost 3 bases, V lost 5 bases, and 13 bases had no gene match. Germline V gene data show CDR1 as SGHRS and CDR2 as YFSETQ. CDR3 size: 16 residues. CDR3 sequence: CASRGIAGDGEETQYF. The DNA for the CDR3 is TGCGCCAGCAGGGGGATAGCGGGCGACGGGGAAGAGACCCAGTACTTC.

V usage is TRBV30 and J usage is TRBJ1-2; no clear D. The V end lost 0 bases, the J end lost 8 bases, and 16 bases lay between the germline ends. Germline V gene data show CDR1 as GTSNPN and CDR2 as SVGIG (reference sequence). The CDR3 is 14 amino acids. CDR3 sequence: CAWSVGPALAGYTF. CDR3 DNA sequence: TGTGCCTGGAGTGTTGGTCCCGCACTCGCCGGCTACACCTTC.

In DNA, the CDR3 is TGTGCCAGTAGTCCCCGCCGGACAGGCTCCTACGAGCAGTACTTC. This sequence encodes CASSPRRTGSYEQYF. The chain recombines TRBV19 with TRBJ2-7, with 7 bases aligning to TRBD1. Germline CDR1 is LNHDA and CDR2 is SQIVND (reference sequence). CDR3 length equals 15 residues. After removal of 5 bases from V and 0 bases from J, the junction contained 7 bases not matched to a gene. The full variable domain, rest sourced from reference TRBV19 and TRBJ2-7, is DGGITQSPKYLFRKEGQNVTLSCEQNLNHDAMYWYRQDPGQGLRLIYYSQIVNDFQKGDIAEGYSVSREKKESFPLTVTSAQKNPTAFYLCASSPRRTGSYEQYFGPGTRLTVT.